Presented here are 11 T cell receptor beta chains from one specimen sequenced in a study of T-cell memory formation after mild COVID-19. TCRdb called the 5' RACE reads again in MiXCR, with one record for every CDR3 protein. The data show 140,000 to 150,000 distinct CDR3 sequences, with less than 25% seen just once and around a quarter held by the top ten. Sequences were obtained from PBMCs or a T cell subset sorted from them (not recorded which). The receptors were sampled from an adult woman who had mild COVID-19 (a few samples of this study predate the infection). Cell type and time point are not known.

This CDR3 reads CASSPEGGDEQFF. CDR3 in DNA: TGTGCCAGCAGTCCCGAGGGGGGCGATGAGCAGTTCTTC. V usage is TRBV6-5 and J usage is TRBJ2-1; either TRBD1 or TRBD2 may supply D (6 bases each). Germline V gene data show CDR1 as MNHEY and CDR2 as SVGAGI. V shed 5 bases and J shed 8 bases, with 13 bases lying between them. This CDR3 is 13 amino acids long.

This clonotype was seen only a few times. This rearrangement joins TRBV29-1 to TRBJ2-7; TRBD2 agrees at 10 bases. The germline V gene has CDR1 SQVTM and CDR2 ANQGSEA. The CDR3 sequence is 14 residues long. Germline trimming cut 3 bases from V and 5 bases from J; bases unmatched to any gene: 7. CDR3 residues: CSVDQAGGPNEQYF. Written as DNA, the CDR3 is TGCAGCGTTGACCAAGCGGGAGGGCCGAACGAGCAGTACTTC.

V is TRBV6-2 or TRBV6-3 and J is TRBJ1-4, with a tentative D call TRBD1 (6 bases). Germline CDR1 and CDR2: MNHEY and SVGEGT. CDR3 length equals 16 residues. V was shortened by 2 bases and J by 5 bases, with 15 bases between the two germline ends. DNA for the CDR3: TGTGCCAGCAGTTACGACCCAGGGGACCGAAATGAAAAACTGTTTTTT. Encoded protein: CASSYDPGDRNEKLFF.

This clonotype occurred a few times. The J gene is TRBJ2-5, the V gene TRBV5-1; no definite D call. The V gene's germline CDR1 is SGHRS and CDR2 YFSETQ. Between the trimmed V and J ends, which lost 2 bases and 5 bases, there was a span of 13 bases. The CDR3 runs 14 residues. CDR3 sequence: CASSLSRPGETQYF. The CDR3 DNA sequence: TGCGCCAGCAGCTTAAGCAGGCCTGGGGAGACCCAGTACTTC.

This chain connects TRBV7-9 to TRBJ2-2; TRBD2 agrees at 10 bases. Germline CDR1 is SEHNR and CDR2 is FQNEAQ (reference sequence). The ends lost 6 bases at V and 0 bases at J; junction bases unmatched: 4. This CDR3 comprises 16 residues. This CDR3 reads CASSTTSGANTGELFF. The CDR3 DNA reads TGTGCCAGCAGTACTACTAGCGGGGCGAACACCGGGGAGCTGTTTTTT.

This clonotype has a handful of counts. CDR3 sequence: CASSLDGGKTQYF. The CDR3, as DNA: TGTGCCAGCAGCTTAGACGGGGGAAAGACCCAGTACTTC. V and J are TRBV7-9 and TRBJ2-5, with TRBD2 as a possible D gene (6 bases). CDR3 length: 13 residues. With 1 base removed from V and 6 bases from J, the gap between germline ends came to 9 bases. Germline-derived CDR1 and CDR2 are SEHNR and FQNEAQ (reference sequence).

This clonotype has just a few counts. CDR3 sequence reads: CASSGLWVGGELFF. The CDR3 nucleotides are TGCGCCAGCAGCGGCCTATGGGTGGGCGGGGAGCTGTTTTTT. The chain recombines TRBV4-3 with TRBJ2-2; D is unclear. The CDR3 contains 14 residues. Germline CDR1 is LGHNA and CDR2 is YSLEER. Trimming took 5 bases from V and 7 from J, leaving 14 bases between them.

A single count supports this clonotype. The V call is TRBV4-1, the J call TRBJ2-1; 12 bases are a match to TRBD2. The J segment lost 6 bases and the V segment lost 0 bases, leaving 3 bases of the junction unmatched. Germline V gives CDR1 MGHRA, CDR2 YSYEKL. CDR3 size: 16 residues. DNA for the CDR3: TGCGCCAGCAGCCAAGATCTAGCGGGGGGGATCAATGAGCAGTTCTTC. Protein product: CASSQDLAGGINEQFF.

This clonotype occurred a few times. The chain uses TRBV7-3 and TRBJ2-3; D is undetermined. Germline V gene data show CDR1 as SGHTA and CDR2 as FQGTGA. Trimming removed 4 bases from V and 4 bases from J, with 6 bases in between. The CDR3 length is 12 residues. The CDR3 loop is CASSSGADTQYF. CDR3 in DNA: TGTGCCAGCAGCTCGGGCGCAGATACGCAGTATTTT.

In this sample, this clonotype turned up a few times. One end of the junction fails to match germline, which may point to a read error. The chain links TRBV20-1 to TRBJ2-7; D gene uncertain. In germline, CDR1 is DFQATT, CDR2 SNEGSKA (reference sequence). The CDR3 is 14 residues long. CDR3 residues: CSARDRLQPYEQYF. In nucleotides, the CDR3 is TGCAGTGCTAGAGATCGGCTCCAACCCTATGAGCAGTACTTC.

This clonotype has a handful of counts. CDR3 in DNA: TGCAGCGACCGGGACAGGGATAACTATGGCTACACCTTC. Translation gives CSDRDRDNYGYTF. The chain recombines TRBV29-1 with TRBJ1-2; TRBD1 matches 9 bases. This CDR3 is 13 amino acids long. Germline V lookup: CDR1 SQVTM, CDR2 ANQGSEA. J lost 1 base, V lost 7 bases, and 4 bases had no gene match.